The sequence of this TCR beta chain was determined in a study of post-analysis software for immune sequencing data. Study as a whole: Progressive-relapsing, secondary progressive and relapsing-remitting multiple sclerosis were among the disease courses included.

This clonotype was seen more than once but under ten times. No antigen is known for it. Whole-study results and caveats: When patients were compared with controls, about five TRBV segments were more frequent, TRBV5-6, TRBV5-1 and TRBV20-1 among them.

The CDR3 has 13 residues. The V end lost 5 bases, the J end lost 2 bases, and 9 bases lay between the germline ends. The germline V gene has CDR1 MNHNY and CDR2 SVGAGI (reference sequence). Tagging with unique molecular identifiers was a feature of the TCR beta cDNA libraries. MiXCR, run by TCRdb on the PCR reads, gives a single entry per CDR3 protein. The sample has a few hundred thousand distinct CDR3 sequences, roughly 40% seen once; the top ten hold approximately 7.6%. This receptor was taken from a girl aged 2 to 9 with multiple sclerosis. This sequence joins TRBV6-6 and TRBJ1-2; unclear D gene. Sequenced material: blood. The CDR3 DNA follows: TGTGCCAGCAGTACGAATTTGAACTATGGCTACACCTTC. This encodes CASSTNLNYGYTF.